The 5 T cell receptor beta chains below come from one sample, sequenced in a study of blood T cell repertoires in COVID-19. Measured with immunoSEQ multiplex PCR; TCRdb has only the in-frame clones, and not every one. The table has about 170,000 clones, under 80% seen once; the top ten hold 2.8%. Sequenced input: peripheral blood. Receptors were obtained from a man aged 65-85 years with acute or convalescent COVID-19.

V gene TRBV9 combines with J gene TRBJ1-2, with D possibly being TRBD1 (6 bases). CDR3 length: 16 residues. Germline CDR1 is SGDLS and CDR2 is YYNGEE. V shed 0 bases and J shed 3 bases, with 15 bases lying between them. The CDR3 protein is CASSVDNGGGHYGYTF. The DNA of the CDR3 is TGTGCCAGCAGCGTAGACAACGGGGGGGGCCACTATGGCTACACCTTC.

This clone showed up just once. V usage is TRBV6-5 and J usage is TRBJ1-4; D is undetermined. The CDR3 has 16 residues. The germline CDR1 and CDR2 sequences are MNHEY and SVGAGI. V lost 1 base, J lost 0 bases, and 9 bases lay in between. The DNA of the CDR3 is TGTGCCAGCAGTTACTGGGGAGGAGCAACTAATGAAAAACTGTTTTTT. Translation: CASSYWGGATNEKLFF.

Note on this clone: Mismatch with germline at one junction end may stem from a read error. This sequence joins TRBV6-5 and TRBJ2-7; TRBD1 aligns across 7 bases. CDR1 and CDR2 from the germline V gene are MNHEY and SVGAGI. The CDR3 extends over 12 amino acids. The CDR3 sequence: CASGYRGNEQYF. The CDR3 bases are TGTGCCAGCGGTTACAGGGGCAACGAGCAGTACTTC.

The chain carries TRBV6-4 and TRBJ2-2, with 11 bases fitting TRBD2. From germline, CDR1 is MRHNA and CDR2 SNTAGT. This CDR3 is 18 amino acids long. Trimming at V came to 2 bases and at J to 3 bases, leaving 8 bases not matched to a gene. CDR3 sequence: CASSDGLAGGRDTGELFF. For the CDR3, the DNA is TGTGCCAGCAGTGACGGGTTAGCGGGAGGGAGGGACACCGGGGAGCTGTTTTTT.

This clone was counted a few times. V usage is TRBV9 and J usage is TRBJ2-7; 9 nucleotides match TRBD2. The trim removed 3 bases at V and 6 bases at J, leaving 7 bases unmatched. Germline V gene lookup returns CDR1 SGDLS and CDR2 YYNGEE. This CDR3 spans 14 amino acids. The CDR3 region has the DNA TGTGCCAGCAGCGCGGCGACTAGCGGCGGCGAGCAGTACTTC. This encodes CASSAATSGGEQYF.